Listed here are 21 T cell receptor beta chains from one sample, sequenced in a study of human T cells and chemical hapten exposure. TCRdb re-called the RACE reads with MiXCR, one entry per CDR3 protein. In the table there are tens of thousands of distinct CDR3 sequences, approximately 10% of which are singletons. Time point given: patch test 3, about 24 weeks after DPC sensitization. Treatment described: therapeutic diphenylcyclopropenone sensitization with weekly scalp DPC. This specimen was whole blood, taken in connection with sensitization to the hapten diphenylcyclopropenone (DPC). The receptors stem from a woman aged 25 to 45 with alopecia areata. Some clones in this sample may be carry-over from other donors' samples.

The gene calls are TRBV28 and TRBJ2-3; 13 bases map to TRBD2. V was clipped by 5 bases and J by 1 base; unmatched bases: 3. Germline V gene data show CDR1 as MDHEN and CDR2 as SYDVKM. This CDR3 region has 16 residues. CDR3 in DNA: TGTGCCAGCAGTGCCGGACTAGCGGGGGGCACAGATACGCAGTATTTT. Amino acids: CASSAGLAGGTDTQYF.

This clonotype was seen a handful of times. The V gene is TRBV5-1, the J gene TRBJ2-3; no firm D call. V was cut by 3 bases and J by 5 bases, with 7 bases left in between. This CDR3 comprises 12 residues. In germline, CDR1 is SGHRS, CDR2 YFSETQ. The CDR3 is CASSYPGDTQYF. CDR3 in DNA: TGCGCCAGCAGCTACCCTGGAGATACGCAGTATTTT. Full variable domain (missing parts from reference TRBV5-1 and TRBJ2-3): KAGVTQTPRYLIKTRGQQVTLSCSPISGHRSVSWYQQTPGQGLQFLFEYFSETQRNKGNFPGRFSGRQFSNSRSEMNVSTLELGDSALYLCASSYPGDTQYFGPGTRLTVL.

V usage is TRBV9 and J usage is TRBJ1-1, with 7 nucleotides matching TRBD1. CDR1 is SGDLS and CDR2 is YYNGEE in the germline V gene. The V gene end was trimmed by 6 bases and the J gene end by 1 base; junction bases not matched to a gene: 12. The CDR3 contains 16 residues. CDR3 DNA sequence: TGTGCCAGCACCTCCCGCCAGGGACAGCAGAACACTGAAGCTTTCTTT. Amino acid sequence: CASTSRQGQQNTEAFF.

This clonotype was recorded at least ten times. The chain links TRBV28 to TRBJ1-4; D gene unclear. There are 17 residues in the CDR3. The V gene's germline CDR1 is MDHEN and CDR2 SYDVKM. Trimming took off 3 bases at V and 0 bases at J, with 14 bases between the two ends. CDR3: CASSFAGQVATNEKLFF. CDR3 nucleotide sequence: TGTGCCAGCAGTTTCGCCGGGCAGGTTGCAACTAATGAAAAACTGTTTTTT. The full variable domain, in which reference TRBV28 and TRBJ1-4 provide the parts outside the CDR3, is DVKVTQSSRYLVKRTGEKVFLECVQDMDHENMFWYRQDPGLGLRLIYFSYDVKMKEKGDIPEGYSVSREKKERFSLILESASTNQTSMYLCASSFAGQVATNEKLFFGSGTQLSVL.

This clonotype was picked up many times. This chain uses TRBV28 with TRBJ2-6, with D possibly being TRBD1 (6 bases). Germline V gene data show CDR1 as MDHEN and CDR2 as SYDVKM. V shed 6 bases and J shed 0 bases, with 21 bases lying between them. The CDR3 covers 19 residues. CDR3 loop: CASSPRLGTSDSGANVLTF. The CDR3 region has the DNA TGTGCCAGCAGCCCCCGCCTAGGGACATCTGACTCTGGGGCCAACGTCCTGACTTTC.

The rearrangement uses TRBV24-1 and TRBJ2-2; 8 bases match TRBD1. The CDR3 has 16 amino acids. Germline loops: CDR1 KGHDR, CDR2 SFDVKD. V was pared by 2 bases and J by 6 bases, with 7 bases of the junction left unmatched. CDR3 sequence: CATSDSGTGSSGELFF. The CDR3 DNA reads TGTGCCACCAGTGATTCCGGGACAGGATCGTCCGGGGAGCTGTTTTTT.

This clonotype was observed a handful of times. The J gene is TRBJ2-3, the V gene TRBV12-3 or TRBV12-4, with TRBD1 as a possible D gene (6 bases). V gave up 6 bases and J gave up 4 bases, with 17 bases separating them. This CDR3 has 15 residues. The DNA of the CDR3 is TGTGCCAGCAGACCCGGGACATACGCACCAGATACGCAGTATTTT. Translation: CASRPGTYAPDTQYF.

This clonotype was found many times. This rearrangement joins TRBV28 to TRBJ2-7; D might be TRBD1 (6 bases). The ends were cut back, 7 bases at V and 0 bases at J, with 19 bases in the middle. Germline-derived CDR1 and CDR2 are MDHEN and SYDVKM. The length of the CDR3 is 16 residues. The CDR3 coding sequence is TGTGCCAGCAACCCAGTGGACAGCCGGAGCTCCTACGAGCAGTACTTC. Its protein is CASNPVDSRSSYEQYF. The full variable domain, with the rest looked up from reference TRBV28 and TRBJ2-7, is DVKVTQSSRYLVKRTGEKVFLECVQDMDHENMFWYRQDPGLGLRLIYFSYDVKMKEKGDIPEGYSVSREKKERFSLILESASTNQTSMYLCASNPVDSRSSYEQYFGPGTRLTVT.

V gene TRBV11-2 combines with J gene TRBJ2-5; either TRBD1 or TRBD2 may supply D (5 bases each). Germline lookup yields CDR1 SGHAT and CDR2 FQNNGV. The CDR3 length is 15 residues. Trimming left V 5 bases short and J 4 bases short, with 17 bases between. The CDR3 spells CASSPGTVGRETQYF. CDR3 bases: TGTGCCAGCAGCCCTGGGACCGTGGGGCGAGAGACCCAGTACTTC. The full variable domain, completed using reference TRBV11-2 and TRBJ2-5, is EAGVAQSPRYKIIEKRQSVAFWCNPISGHATLYWYQQILGQGPKLLIQFQNNGVVDDSQLPKDRFSAERLKGVDSTLKIQPAKLEDSAVYLCASSPGTVGRETQYFGPGTRLLVL.

Ten or more counts support this clonotype. This sequence joins TRBV29-1 and TRBJ1-2, with D uncertain. This CDR3 has 13 residues. Germline CDR1 and CDR2: SQVTM and ANQGSEA. V was trimmed by 1 base and J by 7 bases, leaving 13 bases between them. This CDR3 is CSVEGLGMTGYTF. The CDR3, as DNA: TGCAGCGTTGAAGGCCTGGGGATGACTGGCTACACCTTC.

This clonotype has a count of ten or more. The genes are TRBV30 and TRBJ1-1; D might be TRBD1 (6 bases). The V end lost 7 bases, the J end lost 5 bases, and 17 bases lay between the germline ends. Per the germline V gene, CDR1 is GTSNPN and CDR2 is SVGIG (reference sequence). The CDR3 length is 13 residues. The CDR3 DNA reads TGTGCCTTAATTCGGGGGGCGGGAACTGAAGCTTTCTTT. This gives the protein CALIRGAGTEAFF.

V and J are TRBV24-1 and TRBJ2-3; possibly TRBD1 for D (6 bases). In germline, CDR1 is KGHDR, CDR2 SFDVKD. The CDR3 consists of 19 residues. Trimming took 1 base from V and 1 from J, leaving 20 bases between them. CDR3 sequence reads: CATSDFAPGHTDRTDTQYF. The CDR3 coding sequence is TGTGCCACCAGTGATTTTGCGCCGGGACACACGGACCGCACAGATACGCAGTATTTT.

As for this clonotype: Since a much larger clone is just one base distant, this may be a read error. The chain employs TRBV28 and TRBJ2-1; D not resolved. Germline values: CDR1 MDHEN, CDR2 SYDVKM. V shed 5 bases and J shed 9 bases, with 11 bases lying between them. The CDR3 is 12 residues long. The CDR3 DNA sequence: TGTGCCAGCAGTCCCCCCCTTGGTGAGCAGTTCTTC. Its protein is CASSPPLGEQFF.

This clonotype has a count of ten or more. V and J are TRBV6-1 and TRBJ2-1; D may be TRBD1 (6 bases). V lost 2 bases, J lost 5 bases, and 7 bases lay in between. Germline V gene lookup returns CDR1 MNHNS and CDR2 SASEGT. The CDR3 sequence is 13 residues long. The CDR3 region is CASSENRDNEQFF. The CDR3 DNA sequence: TGTGCCAGCAGTGAAAACAGGGACAATGAGCAGTTCTTC.

This clonotype occurred many times. The J gene is TRBJ2-6, the V gene TRBV20-1; D could derive from TRBD1 or TRBD2 (5 bases each). Germline-derived CDR1 and CDR2 are DFQATT and SNEGSKA (reference sequence). V lost 0 bases and J lost 2, with 14 bases in between. This CDR3 comprises 17 residues. This chain's CDR3 is CSARDRQGVTGANVLTF. The CDR3 nucleotides read TGCAGTGCTAGAGATCGGCAGGGAGTAACTGGGGCCAACGTCCTGACTTTC.

The chain is built from TRBV28 and TRBJ1-6; 7 bases align to TRBD1. Germline CDR1 and CDR2: MDHEN and SYDVKM. V trimming: 3 bases; J trimming: 5 bases; junction bases outside the gene matches: 1. This CDR3 has 14 amino acids. The CDR3 sequence is CASSLTGNNSPLHF. The CDR3 DNA reads as TGTGCCAGCAGTTTGACAGGGAATAATTCACCCCTCCACTTT.

This clonotype showed up just a few times. The chain couples TRBV18 to TRBJ2-7, with D unresolved. CDR3 length: 13 amino acids. V was cut by 6 bases and J by 3 bases, with 12 bases left in between. CDR1 and CDR2 (germline): KGHSH, LQKENI. The CDR3 DNA is TGTGCCAGCTCGCCCACTGTCTTCTACGAGCAGTACTTC. Translation gives CASSPTVFYEQYF.

The table lists this clonotype with many counts. The V call is TRBV11-2, the J call TRBJ1-6; 7 nucleotides align to TRBD1. Germline V CDR1 and CDR2: SGHAT, FQNNGV. This CDR3 has 14 residues. V shed 2 bases, J shed 10 bases, and the junction held 5 bases outside the gene matches. CDR3 DNA: TGTGCCAGCAGCTTATCAGGGGGGGTATCACCCCTCCACTTT. Translating gives CASSLSGGVSPLHF. The entire variable domain, with the rest obtained from reference TRBV11-2 and TRBJ1-6, is as follows: EAGVAQSPRYKIIEKRQSVAFWCNPISGHATLYWYQQILGQGPKLLIQFQNNGVVDDSQLPKDRFSAERLKGVDSTLKIQPAKLEDSAVYLCASSLSGGVSPLHFGNGTRLTVT.

This clonotype has a handful of counts. V gene TRBV7-2 combines with J gene TRBJ1-3; D not certain. V gave up 5 bases and J gave up 4 bases, with 24 bases separating them. The CDR3 runs 18 residues. Germline loops: CDR1 SGHTA, CDR2 FQGNSA. CDR3 loop: CASSPPGSLSSSGNTIYF. The CDR3 DNA reads TGTGCCAGCAGCCCCCCGGGGTCCCTATCCAGCTCGGGAAACACCATATATTTT. The entire variable domain, with the rest obtained from reference TRBV7-2 and TRBJ1-3, is as follows: GAGVSQSPSNKVTEKGKDVELRCDPISGHTALYWYRQSLGQGLEFLIYFQGNSAPDKSGLPSDRFSAERTGGSVSTLTIQRTQQEDSAVYLCASSPPGSLSSSGNTIYFGEGSWLTVV.

This clonotype showed up just a few times. The V gene is TRBV2, the J gene TRBJ1-6; D not certain. The CDR3 is 16 residues long. The germline V and J ends were trimmed by 1 base and 7 bases, with 14 bases remaining between them. From germline, CDR1 is SNHLY and CDR2 FYNNEI. CDR3 amino acids: CASSEVGLEMNSPLHF. The CDR3 DNA sequence: TGTGCCAGCAGTGAAGTGGGGTTGGAAATGAATTCACCCCTCCACTTT.

The V and J genes are TRBV29-1 and TRBJ1-1; D is undetermined. Trimming cost V 5 bases and J 1 base, with 8 bases left between them. The V gene's germline CDR1 is SQVTM and CDR2 ANQGSEA. This CDR3 has 12 residues. In DNA form, the CDR3 reads TGCAGCGTTCACCATGGGAACACTGAAGCTTTCTTT. Its protein product is CSVHHGNTEAFF.